This T cell receptor (beta chain) was sequenced during a study of spatial heterogeneity in lung cancer. The CDR3 is made up of 11 amino acids. Germline CDR1 and CDR2: MDHEN and SYDVKM. V lost 7 bases to trimming and J lost 5 bases, with 8 bases between them. Described time point: sample taken at primary tumor resection. Whole RNA from tumor, nontumor lung or frozen PBMC was sequenced unsorted. TCRdb re-called the 5' RACE reads through MiXCR, storing one row per CDR3 protein. This repertoire shows 49,000 or so distinct CDR3 sequences, about 10% found once; its top ten account for approximately 38%. This clonotype has a handful of counts.

This specimen consisted of PBMCs, obtained at surgery. This rearrangement joins TRBV28 to TRBJ2-5; no definite D call. This TCR derives from a female donor with early-stage non-small cell lung cancer. CDR3 in amino acids: CASKEEETQYF. CDR3 sequence (DNA): TGTGCCAGCAAAGAGGAGGAGACCCAGTACTTC.